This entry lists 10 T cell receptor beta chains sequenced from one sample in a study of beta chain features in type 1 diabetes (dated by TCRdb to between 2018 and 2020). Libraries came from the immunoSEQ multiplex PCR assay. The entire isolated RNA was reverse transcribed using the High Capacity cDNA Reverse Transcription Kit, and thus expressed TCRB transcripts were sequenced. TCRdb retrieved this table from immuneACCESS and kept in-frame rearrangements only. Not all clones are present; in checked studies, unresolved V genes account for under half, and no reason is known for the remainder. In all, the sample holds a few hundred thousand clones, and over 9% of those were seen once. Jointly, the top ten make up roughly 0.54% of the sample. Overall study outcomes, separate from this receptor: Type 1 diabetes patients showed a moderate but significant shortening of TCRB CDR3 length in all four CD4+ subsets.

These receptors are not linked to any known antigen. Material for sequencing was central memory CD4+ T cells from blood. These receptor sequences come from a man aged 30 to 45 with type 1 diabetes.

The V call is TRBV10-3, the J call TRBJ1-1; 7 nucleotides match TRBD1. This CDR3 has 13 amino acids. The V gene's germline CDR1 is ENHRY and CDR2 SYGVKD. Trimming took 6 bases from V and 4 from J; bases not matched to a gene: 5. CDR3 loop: CAIRVDRSTEAFF. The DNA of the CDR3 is TGTGCCATCAGGGTGGACAGGAGCACTGAAGCTTTCTTT.

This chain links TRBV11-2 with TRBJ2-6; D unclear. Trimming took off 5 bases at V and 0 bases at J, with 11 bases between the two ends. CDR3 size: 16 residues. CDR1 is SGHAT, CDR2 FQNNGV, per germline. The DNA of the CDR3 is TGTGCCAGCAGCCCCCTAAGGAGCTCTGGGGCCAACGTCCTGACTTTC. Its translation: CASSPLRSSGANVLTF.

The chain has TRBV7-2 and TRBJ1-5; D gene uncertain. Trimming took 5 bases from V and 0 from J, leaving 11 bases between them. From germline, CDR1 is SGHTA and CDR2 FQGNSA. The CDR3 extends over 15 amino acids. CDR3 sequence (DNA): TGTGCCAGCAGCCATACGTACAATAGCAATCAGCCCCAGCATTTT. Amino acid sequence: CASSHTYNSNQPQHF.

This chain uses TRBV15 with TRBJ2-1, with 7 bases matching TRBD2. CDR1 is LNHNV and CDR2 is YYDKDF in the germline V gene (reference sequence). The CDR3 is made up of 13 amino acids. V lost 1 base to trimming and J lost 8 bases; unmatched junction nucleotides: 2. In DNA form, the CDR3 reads TGTGCCACCAGCAGAGGGGGAGGGGATGAGCAGTTCTTC. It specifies CATSRGGGDEQFF.

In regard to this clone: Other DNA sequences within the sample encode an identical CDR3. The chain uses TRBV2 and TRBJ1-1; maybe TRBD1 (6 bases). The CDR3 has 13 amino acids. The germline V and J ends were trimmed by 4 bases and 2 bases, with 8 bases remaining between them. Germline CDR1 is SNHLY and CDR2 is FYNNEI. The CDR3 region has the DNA TGTGCCAGCAGTGGACAGGTCAACACTGAAGCTTTCTTT. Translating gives CASSGQVNTEAFF.

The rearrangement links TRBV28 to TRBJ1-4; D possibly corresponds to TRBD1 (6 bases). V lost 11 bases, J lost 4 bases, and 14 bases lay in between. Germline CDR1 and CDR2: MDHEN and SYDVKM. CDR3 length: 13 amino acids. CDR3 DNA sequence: TGTGCCGAGAAGGGGGGCCTTAATGAAAAACTGTTTTTT. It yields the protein CAEKGGLNEKLFF.

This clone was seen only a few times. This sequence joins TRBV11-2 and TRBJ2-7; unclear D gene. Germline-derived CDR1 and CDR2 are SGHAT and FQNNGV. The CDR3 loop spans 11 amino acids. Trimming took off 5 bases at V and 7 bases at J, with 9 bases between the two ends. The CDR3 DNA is TGTGCCAGCAGCCCCAAGTTGGAGCAGTACTTC. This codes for CASSPKLEQYF.

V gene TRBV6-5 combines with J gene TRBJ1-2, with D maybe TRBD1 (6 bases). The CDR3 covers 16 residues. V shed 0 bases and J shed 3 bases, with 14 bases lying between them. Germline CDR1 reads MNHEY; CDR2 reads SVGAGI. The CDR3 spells CASSYSQGKSYYGYTF. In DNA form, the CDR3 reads TGTGCCAGCAGTTACTCTCAGGGGAAATCTTACTATGGCTACACCTTC.

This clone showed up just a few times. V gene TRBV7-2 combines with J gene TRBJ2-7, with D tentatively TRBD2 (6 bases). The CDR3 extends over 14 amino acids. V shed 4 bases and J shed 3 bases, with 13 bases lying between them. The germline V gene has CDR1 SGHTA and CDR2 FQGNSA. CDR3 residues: CASSSGGTLYEQYF. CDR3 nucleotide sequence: TGTGCCAGCAGCTCCGGCGGGACTCTCTACGAGCAGTACTTC. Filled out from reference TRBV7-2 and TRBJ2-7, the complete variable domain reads GAGVSQSPSNKVTEKGKDVELRCDPISGHTALYWYRQSLGQGLEFLIYFQGNSAPDKSGLPSDRFSAERTGGSVSTLTIQRTQQEDSAVYLCASSSGGTLYEQYFGPGTRLTVT.

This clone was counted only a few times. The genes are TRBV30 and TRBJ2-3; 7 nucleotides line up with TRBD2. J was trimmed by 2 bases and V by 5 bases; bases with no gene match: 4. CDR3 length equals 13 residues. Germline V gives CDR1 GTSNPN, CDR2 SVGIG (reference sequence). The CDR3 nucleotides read TGTGCCTGGGCTAGCGGAAACACAGATACGCAGTATTTT. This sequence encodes CAWASGNTDTQYF.